The 11 T cell receptor beta chains listed next were all sequenced from one sample in a study of OX40 agonist ivuxolimab in advanced cancers. The method was immunoSEQ multiplex PCR; TCRdb's version includes in-frame clones alone and lacks a portion of them. Here the sample spans around 76,000 clones, around four fifths being singletons. The source material was CD4+ or CD8+ T cells sorted from blood, sampled in a trial of the OX40 agonist ivuxolimab. These receptors came from an adult with an advanced solid tumor such as melanoma, head and neck, liver or kidney cancer.

The CDR3 loop reads CASSIILGVAALIYNEQFF. The CDR3 DNA reads TGTGCCAGTAGTATAATCCTCGGGGTAGCGGCCCTTATATACAATGAGCAGTTCTTC. V gene TRBV19 combines with J gene TRBJ2-1, with TRBD2 as a possible D gene (6 bases). This CDR3 region has 19 residues. Germline-derived CDR1 and CDR2 are LNHDA and SQIVND (reference sequence). V was cut by 2 bases and J by 4 bases, with 24 bases left in between. Based on the CDR3 plus reference TRBV19 and TRBJ2-1, the full variable domain is DGGITQSPKYLFRKEGQNVTLSCEQNLNHDAMYWYRQDPGQGLRLIYYSQIVNDFQKGDIAEGYSVSREKKESFPLTVTSAQKNPTAFYLCASSIILGVAALIYNEQFFGPGTRLTVL.

The V and J genes are TRBV7-6 and TRBJ2-5, with 7 bases identical to TRBD2. Germline CDR1 is SGHVS and CDR2 is FNYEAQ. This CDR3 region has 13 residues. V shed 0 bases, J shed 5 bases, and the junction held 0 bases outside the gene matches. The CDR3 loop reads CASSLAGGETQYF. CDR3 DNA: TGTGCCAGCAGCTTAGCGGGAGGGGAGACCCAGTACTTC.

This sequence joins TRBV19 and TRBJ1-5; possibly TRBD1 for D (6 bases). Trimming stripped 6 bases from V and 3 bases from J, with 9 bases between. The CDR3 runs 13 residues. CDR1 is LNHDA, CDR2 SQIVND, per germline (reference sequence). CDR3 region: CASRWTDNQPQHF. The CDR3 DNA sequence: TGTGCCAGTAGATGGACAGACAATCAGCCCCAGCATTTT.

This clone was counted a single time. The chain recombines TRBV6-6 with TRBJ2-2; no definite D call. Germline-derived CDR1 and CDR2 are MNHNY and SVGAGI (reference sequence). The V end lost 3 bases, the J end lost 4 bases, and 6 bases lay between the germline ends. This CDR3 has 13 residues. CDR3 DNA sequence: TGTGCCAGCAGTTATTTAGGCACCGGGGAGCTGTTTTTT. It codes for CASSYLGTGELFF.

CDR3 DNA sequence: TGTGCCAGCAGCCGTACGAGGGGAGAAGGGGCCAACGTCCTGACTTTC. It specifies CASSRTRGEGANVLTF. The J gene is TRBJ2-6, the V gene TRBV28; either TRBD1 or TRBD2 may supply D (5 bases each). The germline V gene has CDR1 MDHEN and CDR2 SYDVKM. The CDR3 runs to 16 residues. Trimming took 6 bases from V and 4 from J, leaving 16 bases between them.

This clone was detected a few times. DNA for the CDR3: TGTGCCAGCAGCCTGGGACAGGGAAGCTATGGCTACACCTTC. Translated, it gives CASSLGQGSYGYTF. The rearrangement uses TRBV5-4 and TRBJ1-2; 9 bases fit TRBD1. The ends lost 4 bases at V and 4 bases at J; junction bases unmatched: 5. The CDR3 covers 14 residues. Looked up from germline, CDR1 is SGHNT and CDR2 is YYREEE (reference sequence).

In this sample, this clone turned up a few times. V usage is TRBV11-1 and J usage is TRBJ1-2, with D possibly being TRBD1 (6 bases). CDR1 and CDR2 (germline): SGHAT, FQDESV (reference sequence). The CDR3 runs 14 residues. Trimming removed 4 bases at V and 7 bases at J, with 16 bases between. The CDR3 here is CASSSAGAPGGYTF. The CDR3 nucleotides read TGTGCCAGCAGCTCTGCGGGGGCACCGGGTGGCTACACCTTC.

The chain employs TRBV15 and TRBJ1-2; D not certain. The length of the CDR3 is 15 residues. The germline CDR1 and CDR2 sequences are LNHNV and YYDKDF (reference sequence). Trimming removed 4 bases at V and 4 bases at J, with 16 bases between. The CDR3 DNA reads TGTGCCACCAGCACCTCGGAAGGGTTCCTCTATGGCTACACCTTC. Its translation is CATSTSEGFLYGYTF.

This clone was observed once. The chain uses TRBV11-1 and TRBJ2-1, with a tentative D call TRBD1 (5 bases). This CDR3 has 12 residues. Trimming left V 5 bases short and J 6 bases short, with 8 bases between. Per germline, CDR1 SGHAT and CDR2 FQDESV (reference sequence). CDR3 in amino acids: CASSPQGNEQFF. CDR3 DNA: TGTGCCAGCAGCCCCCAGGGCAATGAGCAGTTCTTC.

The chain carries TRBV7-9 and TRBJ1-4; D possibly corresponds to TRBD1 (5 bases). The length of the CDR3 is 15 residues. Germline V gene lookup returns CDR1 SEHNR and CDR2 FQNEAQ (reference sequence). V was clipped by 4 bases and J by 0 bases, with 9 bases between them. CDR3 loop: CASSSQGSTNEKLFF. The CDR3 DNA sequence: TGTGCCAGCAGCTCGCAGGGCTCAACTAATGAAAAACTGTTTTTT.

The sample holds a few counts of this clone. Other DNA variants within this sample encode the same CDR3. This chain links TRBV28 with TRBJ1-1; D uncertain. Germline CDR1 is MDHEN and CDR2 is SYDVKM. The CDR3 totals 11 residues. Deletions cut 7 bases from V and 1 base from J, with 4 bases between. CDR3 coding DNA: TGTGCCAGCAAGGAGAACACTGAAGCTTTCTTT. Encoded protein: CASKENTEAFF.